This is a list of T cell receptor beta chains from one sample in a study of Ad26.COV2.S vaccination and SARS-CoV-2 variants. The assay was immunoSEQ multiplex PCR, and TCRdb's table has in-frame clones only and misses some. This table has 510,000 or so clones, 70% to 90% appearing once. Sequencing was performed on peripheral blood, taken in a trial of Ad26.COV2.S vaccine versus placebo. These receptors originate from a person aged 18-60 years who received the Ad26.COV2.S COVID-19 vaccine or a placebo. The CDR3 runs from the conserved cysteine through the conserved F or W. The order of the fields is D gene, J gene, clone size, V gene, CDR3 DNA, CDR3 protein. D genes are given only for firm matches. Size is omitted from some rows. Given values are once, few, many or a class for expanded clones.

d_gene: NA
j_gene: TRBJ2-2
abundance: NA
v_gene: TRBV5-1
CDR3nt: TGCGCCAGCAGCTCCTTTGGAGGGACCCTCACCGGGGAGCTGTTTTTT
CDR3aa: CASSSFGGTLTGELFF

d_gene: TRBD1
j_gene: TRBJ2-3
abundance: NA
v_gene: TRBV3-1/TRBV3-2
CDR3nt: TGTGCCAGCAGCCCTATGACAGGGAGAGGGACAGATACGCAGTATTTT
CDR3aa: CASSPMTGRGTDTQYF

d_gene: NA
j_gene: TRBJ2-1
abundance: NA
v_gene: TRBV29-1
CDR3nt: TGCAGCGGCTCGACTGACAGATACAATGAGCAGTTCTTC
CDR3aa: CSGSTDRYNEQFF

d_gene: NA
j_gene: TRBJ1-2
abundance: once
v_gene: TRBV20-1
CDR3nt: TGCAGTGCTAGTCCGGCAGGGGTAGGGGCCCGAGGTGGCTACACCTTC
CDR3aa: CSASPAGVGARGGYTF

d_gene: TRBD1
j_gene: TRBJ1-5
abundance: few
v_gene: TRBV28
CDR3nt: TGTGCCAGCAGTCCCTCCCAGGGGGCAGGTAGTCAGCCCCAGCATTTT
CDR3aa: CASSPSQGAGSQPQHF

d_gene: NA
j_gene: TRBJ2-7
abundance: NA
v_gene: TRBV30
CDR3nt: TGTGCCTTTGCGGAGGGCGGCAGCTCCTACGAGCAGTACTTC
CDR3aa: CAFAEGGSSYEQYF

d_gene: TRBD2
j_gene: TRBJ2-1
abundance: once
v_gene: TRBV9
CDR3nt: TGTGCCAGCAGCGTAGGGGTGGCTAGCGGGACCAATGAGCAGTTCTTC
CDR3aa: CASSVGVASGTNEQFF

d_gene: NA
j_gene: TRBJ2-3
abundance: NA
v_gene: TRBV7-2
CDR3nt: TGTGCCAGCAGCCCGACCACAGATACGCAGTATTTT
CDR3aa: CASSPTTDTQYF

d_gene: TRBD2
j_gene: TRBJ2-2
abundance: NA
v_gene: TRBV5-1
CDR3nt: TGCGCCAGCAGCTTGCTAGCGGGAGGTTTGCCCGGGGAGCTGTTTTTT
CDR3aa: CASSLLAGGLPGELFF

d_gene: NA
j_gene: TRBJ1-5
abundance: NA
v_gene: TRBV9
CDR3nt: TGTGCCAGCAGCCCCCAGGGCCTCAATCAGCCCCAGCATTTT
CDR3aa: CASSPQGLNQPQHF

d_gene: NA
j_gene: TRBJ1-2
abundance: NA
v_gene: TRBV3-1/TRBV3-2
CDR3nt: TGTGCCAGCAGCATTCGGGGTCAGGGCTATGGCTACACCTTC
CDR3aa: CASSIRGQGYGYTF

d_gene: NA
j_gene: TRBJ1-1
abundance: NA
v_gene: TRBV9
CDR3nt: TGTGCCAGCAGCGTAGGGGGGAGGGGCACTGAAGCTTTCTTT
CDR3aa: CASSVGGRGTEAFF

d_gene: NA
j_gene: TRBJ1-2
abundance: NA
v_gene: TRBV2
CDR3nt: TGTGCCAGCAGTGTAGGGGGGGCGAGCGGCTACACCTTC
CDR3aa: CASSVGGASGYTF

d_gene: NA
j_gene: TRBJ2-5
abundance: NA
v_gene: TRBV7-8
CDR3nt: TGTGCCAGCAGCCTGCGCGGGCCCCAAGAGACCCAGTACTTC
CDR3aa: CASSLRGPQETQYF

d_gene: NA
j_gene: TRBJ2-2
abundance: NA
v_gene: TRBV19
CDR3nt: TGTGCCAGTAGCCACACAGCGAACACCGGGGAGCTGTTTTTT
CDR3aa: CASSHTANTGELFF

d_gene: NA
j_gene: TRBJ1-2
abundance: NA
v_gene: TRBV7-2
CDR3nt: TGTGCCAGCAGCTTAGGTGGTAACTATGGCTACACCTTC
CDR3aa: CASSLGGNYGYTF

d_gene: TRBD2
j_gene: TRBJ2-5
abundance: NA
v_gene: TRBV11-2
CDR3nt: TGTGCCAGCAGCTTAAGCGGGATGGGTGAGACCCAGTACTTC
CDR3aa: CASSLSGMGETQYF

d_gene: TRBD1
j_gene: TRBJ1-1
abundance: NA
v_gene: TRBV24-1
CDR3nt: TGTGCCACCAGTGACCCTGACAGGGACACTGAAGCTTTCTTT
CDR3aa: CATSDPDRDTEAFF

d_gene: NA
j_gene: TRBJ2-5
abundance: NA
v_gene: TRBV28
CDR3nt: TGTGCCAGTAGCTCGGGGGTGGAGACCCAGTACTTC
CDR3aa: CASSSGVETQYF

d_gene: NA
j_gene: TRBJ1-3
abundance: NA
v_gene: TRBV7-7
CDR3nt: TGTGCCAGCAGCCCCCCTAAACCGAGCTCTGGAAACACCATATATTTT
CDR3aa: CASSPPKPSSGNTIYF

d_gene: NA
j_gene: TRBJ1-1
abundance: NA
v_gene: TRBV20-1
CDR3nt: TGCAGTGCTACCGCGGGGACTGAAGCTTTCTTT
CDR3aa: CSATAGTEAFF

d_gene: TRBD1
j_gene: TRBJ2-2
abundance: NA
v_gene: TRBV5-4
CDR3nt: TGTGCCAGCAGCTCAAGGGACAGATACACCGGGGAGCTGTTTTTT
CDR3aa: CASSSRDRYTGELFF

d_gene: TRBD1
j_gene: TRBJ2-7
abundance: NA
v_gene: TRBV29-1
CDR3nt: TGCAGCTCCTTGGGACAGGCCTACGAGCAGTACTTC
CDR3aa: CSSLGQAYEQYF

d_gene: NA
j_gene: TRBJ2-3
abundance: once
v_gene: TRBV11-2
CDR3nt: TGTGCCAGCAGCTTAGCCGCCACGCCCACAGATACGCAGTATTTT
CDR3aa: CASSLAATPTDTQYF

d_gene: NA
j_gene: TRBJ2-7
abundance: NA
v_gene: TRBV5-1
CDR3nt: TGCGCCAGCAGCTCCCGGGACGGATCCTACGAGCAGTACTTC
CDR3aa: CASSSRDGSYEQYF

d_gene: NA
j_gene: TRBJ1-1
abundance: once
v_gene: TRBV28
CDR3nt: TGTGCCAGCAGCAGTTTAGGAACTGAAGCTTTCTTT
CDR3aa: CASSSLGTEAFF

d_gene: NA
j_gene: TRBJ2-3
abundance: NA
v_gene: TRBV30
CDR3nt: TGTGCCTGGAGTCCCCTGGGGCAGGCCACAGATACGCAGTATTTT
CDR3aa: CAWSPLGQATDTQYF

d_gene: NA
j_gene: TRBJ1-1
abundance: NA
v_gene: TRBV7-8
CDR3nt: TGTGCCAGCAGCGAAGGGCGGAACACTGAAGCTTTCTTT
CDR3aa: CASSEGRNTEAFF

d_gene: TRBD1
j_gene: TRBJ1-6
abundance: few
v_gene: TRBV5-5
CDR3nt: TGTGCCAGCAGCTTCCAAACAGGGGGGAATTCACCCCTCCACTTT
CDR3aa: CASSFQTGGNSPLHF

d_gene: NA
j_gene: TRBJ1-1
abundance: NA
v_gene: TRBV7-7
CDR3nt: TGTGCTAGCAGCCCGGGCCCTAACACTGAAGCTTTCTTT
CDR3aa: CASSPGPNTEAFF

d_gene: NA
j_gene: TRBJ2-3
abundance: NA
v_gene: TRBV15
CDR3nt: TGTGCCACCAGCAGTGGGGACTCCCCAGATACGCAGTATTTT
CDR3aa: CATSSGDSPDTQYF

d_gene: TRBD1
j_gene: TRBJ1-2
abundance: once
v_gene: TRBV4-2
CDR3nt: TGTGCCAGCAGCCAAGATCCCGCAGGGGGCTTGGGGGGCTACACCTTC
CDR3aa: CASSQDPAGGLGGYTF

d_gene: NA
j_gene: TRBJ1-5
abundance: NA
v_gene: TRBV28
CDR3nt: TGTGCCTCGGGCAGTGGGAACTCCAAAACTCAGCCCCAGCATTTT
CDR3aa: CASGSGNSKTQPQHF

d_gene: NA
j_gene: TRBJ2-3
abundance: NA
v_gene: TRBV5-4
CDR3nt: TGTGCCAGCAGCCCTACTCGGAATTCAGATACGCAGTATTTT
CDR3aa: CASSPTRNSDTQYF

d_gene: NA
j_gene: TRBJ1-6
abundance: NA
v_gene: TRBV7-9
CDR3nt: TGTGCCAGCAGCTTACCCAGTAGACCCCTCCACTTT
CDR3aa: CASSLPSRPLHF

d_gene: NA
j_gene: TRBJ2-5
abundance: NA
v_gene: TRBV18
CDR3nt: TGTGCCAGCTCACCGAACCAAGAGACCCAGTACTTC
CDR3aa: CASSPNQETQYF

d_gene: NA
j_gene: TRBJ2-1
abundance: once
v_gene: TRBV29-1
CDR3nt: TGCAGCGTTGCCGCGAGCTCCTACAATGAGCAGTTCTTC
CDR3aa: CSVAASSYNEQFF

d_gene: NA
j_gene: TRBJ2-5
abundance: NA
v_gene: TRBV5-6
CDR3nt: TGTGCCAGCAGCTTGTGGCACATTGGGGAGACCCAGTACTTC
CDR3aa: CASSLWHIGETQYF

d_gene: NA
j_gene: TRBJ1-4
abundance: NA
v_gene: TRBV28
CDR3nt: TGTGCCAGCAGCTTCGGGGGGGAGGGAAAGGAAAAACTGTTTTTT
CDR3aa: CASSFGGEGKEKLFF

d_gene: NA
j_gene: TRBJ2-7
abundance: NA
v_gene: TRBV28
CDR3nt: TGTGCCAGCAGTTTAGCTGTGTTCGCTTACGAGCAGTACTTC
CDR3aa: CASSLAVFAYEQYF

d_gene: TRBD2
j_gene: TRBJ2-5
abundance: NA
v_gene: TRBV11-1
CDR3nt: TGTGCCAGCATCAAAGCGGGAGTGGGAGAGACCCAGTACTTC
CDR3aa: CASIKAGVGETQYF

d_gene: TRBD2
j_gene: TRBJ2-5
abundance: once
v_gene: TRBV5-4
CDR3nt: TGTGCCAGCAGCTTCGGACTAGCGAATGGACAAGAGACCCAGTACTTC
CDR3aa: CASSFGLANGQETQYF

d_gene: TRBD2
j_gene: TRBJ2-1
abundance: NA
v_gene: TRBV2
CDR3nt: TGTGCCAGCAGCCCCACTAGCGGGAGGAGTAATGAGCAGTTCTTC
CDR3aa: CASSPTSGRSNEQFF

d_gene: TRBD1
j_gene: TRBJ1-4
abundance: NA
v_gene: TRBV4-3
CDR3nt: TGCGCCAGCAGCCAAGATCTTCTTGGGGTAGACAGGGCTAGTGAAAAACTGTTTTTT
CDR3aa: CASSQDLLGVDRASEKLFF

d_gene: NA
j_gene: TRBJ1-5
abundance: NA
v_gene: TRBV11-2
CDR3nt: TGTGCCAGCAGCCCTCGGGGGGGGCAGAATCAGCCCCAGCATTTT
CDR3aa: CASSPRGGQNQPQHF

d_gene: NA
j_gene: TRBJ1-2
abundance: once
v_gene: TRBV15
CDR3nt: TGTGCCACCAGCAAGTGGACGGAGAGCTCCTATGGCTACACCTTC
CDR3aa: CATSKWTESSYGYTF